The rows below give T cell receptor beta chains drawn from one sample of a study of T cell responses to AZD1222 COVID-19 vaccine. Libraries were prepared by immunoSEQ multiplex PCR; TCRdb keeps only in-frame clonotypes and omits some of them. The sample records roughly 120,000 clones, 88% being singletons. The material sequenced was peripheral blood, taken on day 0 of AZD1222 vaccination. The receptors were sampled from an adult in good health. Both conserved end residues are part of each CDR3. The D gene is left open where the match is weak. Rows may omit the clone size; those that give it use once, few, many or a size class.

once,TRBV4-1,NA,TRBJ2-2,CASSQDLGSSDLFTGELFF,TGCGCCAGCAGCCAAGATCTCGGTAGCTCCGACTTATTCACCGGGGAGCTGTTTTTT
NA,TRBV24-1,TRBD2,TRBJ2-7,CATSDTRTSGVYEQYF,TGTGCCACCAGTGATACCCGGACTAGCGGGGTATACGAGCAGTACTTC
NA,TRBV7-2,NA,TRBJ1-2,CASGRQVLAGYTF,TGTGCCAGCGGAAGACAGGTTCTTGCAGGCTACACCTTC
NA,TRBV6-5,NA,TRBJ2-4,CASSYSRLTQKNIQYF,TGTGCCAGCAGTTACTCGAGGCTAACCCAGAAAAACATTCAGTACTTC
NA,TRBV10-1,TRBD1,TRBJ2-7,CASSESMLRDRGRREQYF,TGCGCCAGCAGTGAGTCGATGTTGCGGGACAGGGGGCGCCGTGAGCAGTACTTC
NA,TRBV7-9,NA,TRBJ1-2,CASSLEISTGNYGYTF,TGTGCCAGCAGCTTAGAAATCTCCACAGGGAACTATGGCTACACCTTC
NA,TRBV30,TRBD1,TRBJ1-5,CAWSEQGSNQPQHF,TGTGCCTGGAGTGAACAGGGGAGCAATCAGCCCCAGCATTTT
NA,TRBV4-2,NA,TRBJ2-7,CASSQDSGHSSYEQYF,TGTGCCAGCAGCCAAGATAGCGGACATAGCTCCTACGAGCAGTACTTC
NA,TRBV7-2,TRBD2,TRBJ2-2,CASTPRAGGRGGELFF,TGTGCCAGCACCCCCAGAGCGGGGGGGCGGGGCGGGGAGCTGTTTTTT
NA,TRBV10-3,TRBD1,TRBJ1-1,CAISGHRGGNTEAFF,TGTGCCATCAGTGGCCACAGGGGAGGGAACACTGAAGCTTTCTTT
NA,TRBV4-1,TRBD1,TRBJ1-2,CASSQGGQGVGGYTF,TGCGCCAGCAGCCAAGGGGGACAGGGGGTAGGTGGCTACACCTTC
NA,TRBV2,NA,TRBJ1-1,CASSEAGGNTEAFF,TGTGCCAGCAGTGAAGCGGGTGGGAACACTGAAGCTTTCTTT
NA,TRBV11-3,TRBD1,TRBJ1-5,CASSTSGTEVQPQHF,TGTGCCAGCAGCACATCCGGGACAGAGGTCCAGCCCCAGCATTTT
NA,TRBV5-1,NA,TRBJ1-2,CASSDPTAGYGYTF,TGCGCCAGCAGCGACCCGACTGCGGGCTATGGCTACACCTTC
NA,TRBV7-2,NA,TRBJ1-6,CASSLRAPSSYNSPLHF,TGTGCCAGCAGCTTAAGGGCTCCTAGCTCCTATAATTCACCCCTCCACTTT
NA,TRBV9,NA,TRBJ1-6,CASSVVPLGSPLHF,TGTGCCAGCAGCGTAGTCCCCCTTGGTTCACCCCTCCACTTT
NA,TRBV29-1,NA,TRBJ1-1,CSVGGMNTEAFF,TGCAGCGTAGGGGGAATGAACACTGAAGCTTTCTTT
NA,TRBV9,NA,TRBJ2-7,CASSHRTGHTTSGGYEQYF,TGTGCCAGCAGCCATCGGACAGGGCATACTACTAGCGGAGGCTACGAGCAGTACTTC
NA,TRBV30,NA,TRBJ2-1,CAWSVTDGSSYNEQFF,TGTGCCTGGAGTGTAACGGACGGGAGCTCCTACAATGAGCAGTTCTTC
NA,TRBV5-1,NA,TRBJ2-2,CASSFLTGNTGELFF,TGCGCCAGCAGCTTTCTTACAGGGAACACCGGGGAGCTGTTTTTT
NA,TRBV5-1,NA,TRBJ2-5,CASSPGTADQETQYF,TGCGCCAGCAGCCCCGGGACGGCTGATCAAGAGACCCAGTACTTC
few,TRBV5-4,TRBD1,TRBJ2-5,CASSTQGAAETQYF,TGTGCCAGCAGCACCCAGGGGGCGGCAGAGACCCAGTACTTC
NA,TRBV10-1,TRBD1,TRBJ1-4,CASIQGGGVEKLFF,TGCGCCAGCATCCAGGGGGGAGGCGTTGAAAAACTGTTTTTT
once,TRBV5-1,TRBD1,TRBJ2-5,CASSGLTGLETQYF,TGCGCCAGCAGCGGACTGACAGGGCTAGAGACCCAGTACTTC
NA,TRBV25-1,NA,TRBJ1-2,CASSEGRNPPNYGYTF,TGTGCCAGCAGTGAAGGGCGGAACCCGCCGAACTATGGCTACACCTTC
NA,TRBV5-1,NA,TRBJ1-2,CASRQTTLSNYGYTF,TGCGCCAGCAGACAGACTACCCTTTCCAACTATGGCTACACCTTC
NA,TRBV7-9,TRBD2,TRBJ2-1,CASSLVERGEDNEQFF,TGTGCCAGCAGCTTAGTAGAGCGGGGGGAAGACAATGAGCAGTTCTTC
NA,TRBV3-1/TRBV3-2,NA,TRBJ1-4,CASSLKAELFF,TGTGCCAGCAGCCTGAAGGCGGAACTGTTTTTT
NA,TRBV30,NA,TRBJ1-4,CAWTAGPLGEKLFF,TGTGCCTGGACCGCCGGGCCCCTGGGTGAAAAACTGTTTTTT
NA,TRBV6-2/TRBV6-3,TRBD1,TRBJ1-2,CASSFTGDYGYTF,TGTGCCAGCAGTTTCACAGGGGACTATGGCTACACCTTC
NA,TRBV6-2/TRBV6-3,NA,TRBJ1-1,CASSRQLNTEAFF,TGTGCCAGCAGTCGACAGTTGAACACTGAAGCTTTCTTT
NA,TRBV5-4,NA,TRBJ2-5,CASSLGYGGNQETQYF,TGTGCCAGCAGCTTGGGTTACGGGGGAAACCAAGAGACCCAGTACTTC
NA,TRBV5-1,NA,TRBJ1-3,CASSPRTAAYSSGNTIYF,TGCGCCAGCAGCCCGCGGACAGCTGCCTATTCCTCTGGAAACACCATATATTTT
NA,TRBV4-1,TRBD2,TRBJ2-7,CASSQDLTSGLSYEQYF,TGCGCCAGCAGCCAAGATTTGACTAGCGGCCTCTCCTACGAGCAGTACTTC
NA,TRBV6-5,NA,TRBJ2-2,CASGTWNTGELFF,TGTGCCAGCGGGACTTGGAACACCGGGGAGCTGTTTTTT
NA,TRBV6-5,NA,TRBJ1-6,CASSFVGGHNSPLHF,TGTGCCAGCTCATTTGTCGGGGGGCATAATTCACCCCTCCACTTT
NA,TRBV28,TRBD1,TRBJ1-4,CASSLDGRGRNNEKLFF,TGTGCCAGCAGTTTAGACGGGAGGGGGCGTAATAATGAAAAACTGTTTTTT
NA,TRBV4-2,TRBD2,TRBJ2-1,CASSQDLTSGSGNNEQFF,TGTGCCAGCAGCCAAGATCTAACTAGCGGGAGCGGTAACAATGAGCAGTTCTTC
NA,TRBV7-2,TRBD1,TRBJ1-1,CASSTGQGLVEAFF,TGTGCCAGCAGCACGGGACAGGGGCTGGTCGAAGCTTTCTTT
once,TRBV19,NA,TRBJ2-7,CASSMGVGSIYEQYF,TGTGCCAGTAGTATGGGGGTGGGGAGCATCTACGAGCAGTACTTC
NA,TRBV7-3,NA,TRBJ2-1,CASSLKSRLGEQFF,TGTGCCAGCAGCTTGAAGTCCCGACTAGGGGAGCAGTTCTTC
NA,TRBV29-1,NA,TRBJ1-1,CSVVRGGTNTEAFF,TGCAGCGTTGTCCGGGGGGGAACGAACACTGAAGCTTTCTTT
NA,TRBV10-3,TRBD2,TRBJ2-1,CAISESGASGYNEQFF,TGTGCCATCAGTGAGTCGGGGGCTAGCGGGTACAATGAGCAGTTCTTC
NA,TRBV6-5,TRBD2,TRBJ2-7,CASSYVAGVEQYF,TGTGCCAGCAGTTACGTAGCGGGGGTTGAGCAGTACTTC
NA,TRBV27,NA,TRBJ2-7,CASSLRGTYEQYF,TGTGCCAGCAGTTTACGGGGAACCTACGAGCAGTACTTC